This entry lists 10 T cell receptor beta chains sequenced from one sample in a study of shared clonotypes between healthy human individuals. Sequencing was performed with immunoSEQ multiplex PCR; in TCRdb, only in-frame clones are kept and a portion is missing. This table holds about 980,000 clones, over 75% found once. The sample was memory CD4+ T cells sorted from blood. Subset noted: CD45RA-negative fraction. Receptor source: a man aged 18 to 35 in good health.

This clone turned up a few times. This chain joins TRBV30 and TRBJ1-1; D ambiguous. Germline-derived CDR1 and CDR2 are GTSNPN and SVGIG (reference sequence). V was trimmed by 0 bases and J by 7 bases, leaving 6 bases between them. This CDR3 contains 11 residues. For the CDR3, the DNA is TGTGCCTGGAGTGTCAAGGATGAAGCTTTCTTT. It codes for CAWSVKDEAFF.

Only one count was recorded for this clone. The chain joins TRBV30 to TRBJ2-7; 8 bases fit TRBD2. Per germline, CDR1 GTSNPN and CDR2 SVGIG (reference sequence). J gave up 6 bases and V 0 bases, and 7 bases lay outside the gene matches. CDR3 size: 14 residues. The CDR3: CAWSVVLAAGEQYF. As DNA, the CDR3 is TGTGCCTGGAGTGTTGTACTAGCGGCCGGCGAGCAGTACTTC.

This clone was detected ten times or more. Other nucleotide sequences from this sample produce the same CDR3. V gene TRBV4-3 combines with J gene TRBJ1-3; no clear D gene. This CDR3 has 16 amino acids. Germline lookup yields CDR1 LGHNA and CDR2 YSLEER. V was pared by 0 bases and J by 1 base, with 10 bases between. For the CDR3, the DNA is TGCGCCAGCAGCCAAGATAGTAAGTCGTCTGGAAACACCATATATTTT. It specifies CASSQDSKSSGNTIYF.

This chain joins TRBV7-9 and TRBJ2-5; either TRBD1 or TRBD2 may fit D (5 bases each). V dropped 2 bases and J dropped 1 base, with 8 bases sitting between them. The CDR3 has 14 amino acids. Germline V gives CDR1 SEHNR, CDR2 FQNEAQ (reference sequence). The CDR3 nucleotides read TGTGCCAGCAGCTTACGGGACCCCCAAGAGACCCAGTACTTC. It translates to CASSLRDPQETQYF. Variable domain in full (rest from reference TRBV7-9 and TRBJ2-5): DTGVSQNPRHKITKRGQNVTFRCDPISEHNRLYWYRQTLGQGPEFLTYFQNEAQLEKSRLLSDRFSAERPKGSFSTLEIQRTEQGDSAMYLCASSLRDPQETQYFGPGTRLLVL.

V gene TRBV6-1 combines with J gene TRBJ2-1; D may be TRBD1 (6 bases). With 6 bases removed from V and 4 bases from J, the gap between germline ends came to 7 bases. The CDR3 contains 12 residues. Germline V CDR1 and CDR2: MNHNS, SASEGT. The CDR3 loop reads CASSTGYNEQFF. The CDR3 DNA is TGTGCCAGCAGCACAGGGTACAATGAGCAGTTCTTC.

The genes are TRBV5-1 and TRBJ2-7; D gene unclear. Trimming cost V 4 bases and J 6 bases, with 11 bases left between them. Germline lookup yields CDR1 SGHRS and CDR2 YFSETQ. The CDR3 consists of 12 residues. The CDR3 is CASSQRGPEQYF. The CDR3 coding sequence is TGCGCCAGCAGCCAAAGAGGCCCCGAGCAGTACTTC. Looking up the rest from reference TRBV5-1 and TRBJ2-7 gives the full variable domain: KAGVTQTPRYLIKTRGQQVTLSCSPISGHRSVSWYQQTPGQGLQFLFEYFSETQRNKGNFPGRFSGRQFSNSRSEMNVSTLELGDSALYLCASSQRGPEQYFGPGTRLTVT.

The chain recombines TRBV14 with TRBJ2-5, with 12 bases identical to TRBD2. J lost 5 bases, V lost 2 bases, and 9 bases had no gene match. This CDR3 contains 17 residues. The germline V gene has CDR1 SGHDN and CDR2 FVKESK. The CDR3 bases are TGTGCCAGCAGCCAACTCACGACTAGCGGGGGTTCGGAGACCCAGTACTTC. It specifies CASSQLTTSGGSETQYF.

The V and J genes are TRBV30 and TRBJ2-5; D gene uncertain. From germline, CDR1 is GTSNPN and CDR2 SVGIG (reference sequence). The CDR3 loop spans 14 amino acids. V lost 1 base and J lost 9, with 18 bases in between. CDR3 protein: CAWSDDPSAVAQYF. The CDR3 bases are TGTGCCTGGAGTGACGACCCCTCGGCGGTGGCCCAGTACTTC.

The gene calls are TRBV2 and TRBJ1-1; TRBD1 matches 10 bases. The CDR3 sequence is 14 residues long. Germline trimming cut 7 bases from V and 7 bases from J; bases unmatched to any gene: 9. CDR1 is SNHLY and CDR2 is FYNNEI in the germline V gene. The CDR3 DNA is TGTGCCAGCACCCAGACAGGGGGCGCGATTGAAGCTTTCTTT. This encodes CASTQTGGAIEAFF.

Only one count was recorded for this clone. J is TRBJ2-1 and V is TRBV28; weak D call: TRBD1 (6 bases). Trimming took off 7 bases at V and 4 bases at J, with 14 bases between the two ends. This CDR3 spans 14 amino acids. CDR1 is MDHEN and CDR2 is SYDVKM in the germline V gene. For the CDR3, the DNA is TGTGCCAGCAAAACCGTCGACAGGTACAATGAGCAGTTCTTC. It codes for CASKTVDRYNEQFF.